The clone carrying this T cell receptor (beta chain) has just a few counts. Its antigen is unidentified. The V gene lost 4 bases and the J gene lost 11 bases, with 12 bases spanning the gap. The CDR3 covers 12 residues. TCRdb itself ran the 5' RACE reads through MiXCR, one entry per CDR3 protein. The table has approximately 70,000 distinct CDR3 sequences, approximately 7% seen once. The record originates from a study of T cells after yellow fever vaccination. Study findings and constraints: Any FACS-sorted repertoire could hold abundant clonotypes that contaminate it from the bulk population.

This sample comprised CD8+ T cells sorted from PBMCs, obtained 45 days after the first yellow fever vaccination. The J gene is TRBJ1-5, the V gene TRBV12-3 or TRBV12-4, with TRBD1 as a possible D gene (6 bases). The source of this sequence is a man between 18 and 35 years old who received the YFV17D yellow fever vaccine. In DNA, the CDR3 is TGTGCCAGCAGTTCCCAGGGGTTTGCCCAGCATTTT. Its translation: CASSSQGFAQHF.